This TCR beta chain was retrieved from a study of response to subunit inactivated influenza vaccine. TCRdb analysed the RT-PCR reads with MiXCR anew, one entry per CDR3 protein. The table includes under 850,000 distinct CDR3 sequences, under 20% detected once. The study's findings and limits: The authors put forward the suggestion that each seasonal influenza vaccination may bring in only a limited number of new T cells.

The CDR3 runs 16 residues. V was clipped by 5 bases and J by 0 bases, with 11 bases between them. The sample holds many counts of this clonotype. Its target is not known. This TCR was recovered from a man in his fifties who received an inactivated influenza vaccine. The sample in question was PBMCs from blood, obtained roughly 5 days after vaccination. This chain connects TRBV12-3 or TRBV12-4 to TRBJ2-6; perhaps TRBD1 as D (6 bases). This CDR3 reads CASSTTGFSGANVLTF. The CDR3 coding sequence is TGTGCCAGCAGTACCACAGGGTTCTCTGGGGCCAACGTCCTGACTTTC.